This TCR beta chain was captured by sequencing in a study of tumor and adjacent non-tumor tissue in lung cancer. At the level of the study: There were about 12 adenocarcinoma, a couple of squamous cell carcinoma and 1 small cell lung cancer cases. On average, productive TCRbeta reads reached a few million per sample. Study-level results: Top 100 clones took a larger repertoire share in normal lung.

TCRbeta libraries were built with three rounds of nested PCR, modified from ARM-PCR. TCRdb reprocessed the multiplex PCR reads with MiXCR, giving one entry per CDR3 protein. The sample records about 76,000 distinct CDR3 sequences, around 70% being singletons. Turning to this clonotype: The antigen is unknown. A much more abundant neighbour one base away suggests this may be a read error.

The CDR3 loop spans 13 amino acids. Germline V gene lookup returns CDR1 GTSNPN and CDR2 SVGIG (reference sequence). This sample's RNA came from whole unsorted tissue. Sequenced: lung tumor tissue. This receptor was taken from a woman in her seventies with non-small cell lung cancer. The chain combines TRBV30 with TRBJ1-2; 9 bases align to TRBD1. The DNA for the CDR3 is TGTGCCTGGGGGGACAGGGATAGAGGTGGCCACACCTTC. It codes for CAWGDRDRGGHTF.